This T cell receptor beta chain was sequenced during a study of Ad26.COV2.S vaccination and SARS-CoV-2 variants. Study background: By the intramuscular route, Ad26.COV2.S was given once, or twice 56 days apart. Study results and limitations: From the TCR breadth and depth analyses, total T cell responses may have been underestimated.

On this clone itself: Its target is unknown.

This sample's treatment: about 20 received Ad26.COV2.S at low or high dose, single or two shots; 5 received placebo; per-sample allocation not given. The samples date from day 63 after the first vaccine or placebo injection. Boston hosted the donor, who was an adult aged 18-55 years. TCRdb keeps only in-frame clones here, not all; method: immunoSEQ multiplex PCR. The table includes around 250,000 clones, more than 70% detected once. The sequencing here drew on peripheral blood, taken in a trial of Ad26.COV2.S vaccine versus placebo. This sequence was found in a person aged 18 to 65 who received the Ad26.COV2.S COVID-19 vaccine or a placebo.

The CDR3 region is CASSDPRTSGSGTGELFF. In nucleotides, the CDR3 is TGTGCCAGCAGTGACCCACGGACTAGCGGGAGTGGCACCGGGGAGCTGTTTTTT. The J gene is TRBJ2-2, the V gene TRBV6-1, with 13 bases lining up with TRBD2. Germline trimming cut 3 bases from V and 4 bases from J; bases unmatched to any gene: 8. Germline V gene lookup returns CDR1 MNHNS and CDR2 SASEGT. The CDR3 totals 18 residues.